The clone carrying this TCR beta chain occurred a few times. No antigen is known for it. The data were obtained in a study of identical twins. Findings and limits, study-wide: In zero-insertion analyses, partial confounding could arise from invariant MAIT and iNKT cells. Instead of following the same donors, the conclusions were based on cross-sectional statistical analysis.

Germline loops: CDR1 SNHLY, CDR2 FYNNEI. This CDR3 has 15 residues. The V gene end was trimmed by 6 bases and the J gene end by 1 base; junction bases not matched to a gene: 7. TCRdb analysed the 5' RACE reads with MiXCR anew, one entry per CDR3 protein. This sample has approximately 500,000 distinct CDR3 sequences, with around 24% found just once. These same records also appear under a second study, on T cells expressing NK-cell markers. This second report adds: Seven sequenced donors out of eight were HCMV-seropositive, one seronegative. In a group of 5 to 7 donors, dominant NKG2C+ clonotypes represented 1.0-7.0% of CD8+ T cells.

This sequence was found in a woman in her late teens or twenties in good health. This chain joins TRBV2 and TRBJ2-5; 8 nucleotides align to TRBD1. Sequences were obtained from CD4+ T cells sorted from blood. The CDR3 DNA reads TGTGCCAGCAGACACCCGGGACAGGTCCAAGAGACCCAGTACTTC. Its protein is CASRHPGQVQETQYF.